The following is a T cell receptor (beta chain) sequence with its context. This specimen comes from a study of blood T cell repertoires in COVID-19. Study in general: The cDNA or gDNA used as material had been derived from T cells, B-cell-depleted T cells, or PBMCs.

V lost 1 base and J 0 bases, leaving 9 bases between the germline ends. In germline, CDR1 is SGHNT, CDR2 YENEEA. This CDR3 contains 15 residues. Participants' own reports of clinical history determined their cohort assignment. As originally analysed: Amplification of reference gene primers was used by the study to estimate nucleated cell counts. Here immunoSEQ multiplex PCR was the method, and the copy in TCRdb shows in-frame clones only, minus some. That table supplies the V and J calls and clone size; D and trimming were determined from the DNA. Among some 62,000 clones, approximately 81% were seen once, and the ten largest hold around 4%.

The V call is TRBV11-3, the J call TRBJ2-5; possibly TRBD2 for D (6 bases). Sequencing was done on a sample of PBMCs or T cells enriched from blood (not recorded which). The TCR comes from a woman between 35 and 50 years old with acute COVID-19. As DNA, the CDR3 is TGTGCCAGCAGCTTAGGGAGGGCGTACCAAGAGACCCAGTACTTC. This codes for CASSLGRAYQETQYF.